This T cell receptor beta chain was retrieved from a study of shared clonotypes between healthy human individuals. On the study more broadly: The cohort comprised a couple of women and a few men. Their ages spanned 18 to 49 years.

The CDR3 spans 16 residues. Germline lookup yields CDR1 KGHSH and CDR2 LQKENI. The V and J ends lost 4 bases and 2 bases respectively, with 18 bases between them. Worth noting for this clone: What it binds is not known.

Study-level results: Across subsets, estimated richness was generally greater for naive than for memory populations.

TCRdb's table, derived via immunoSEQ multiplex PCR, lists solely in-frame clones and lacks some. The sample lists about 1.1 million clones, approximately 78% seen once, with about 0.52% in the top ten. Donors comprised healthy HIV-negative adults lacking recent acute infections or vaccinations. The receptor's source is a man aged 18 to 29 in good health. Some clones in this sample may be carry-over from other donors' samples. The sample was memory CD4+ T cells from PBMCs. The subset was: CD45RA-negative fraction. This chain uses TRBV18 with TRBJ2-7, with a weak D call TRBD2 (6 bases). The CDR3 nucleotides read TGTGCCAGCTCACGCGGCCGGGGGACCGAAACCTACGAGCAGTACTTC. Its translation is CASSRGRGTETYEQYF.